These 27 T cell receptor beta chains were all obtained from the same sample, sequenced in a study of tumor-infiltrating lymphocytes in primary liver carcinoma. RNA was extracted from whole blood without cell sorting, alongside germline DNA. Total RNA amounting to around 530 ng was the source from which TCR beta cDNA was made with a constant-region primer. ARM-PCR, slightly modified, supplied the TCR beta libraries through three nested multiplex PCR rounds. For about 11 cycles apiece, the opening two PCR rounds ran with TRBV1-TRBV30 forward primers and a C-beta reverse primer. MiXCR was run by TCRdb on the multiplex PCR reads, yielding one entry per CDR3 protein. The sample lists about 200,000 distinct CDR3 sequences; about 65% were seen once. What was sequenced was peripheral blood. Receptors originate from a woman aged 60-75 years with primary liver carcinoma and hepatitis B virus infection.

V usage is TRBV28 and J usage is TRBJ2-7; unclear D gene. Germline V gene sequence: CDR1 MDHEN, CDR2 SYDVKM. The CDR3 covers 15 residues. The V and J ends lost 6 bases and 4 bases respectively, with 19 bases between them. CDR3 in DNA: TGTGCCAGCAGAATAAGACATGGGCTCTCTTACGAGCAGTACTTC. Translation: CASRIRHGLSYEQYF.

Comments on this clonotype: Lacking the conserved final phenylalanine or tryptophan, this CDR3 likely reflects a read error. J is TRBJ2-2 and V is TRBV11-2; 8 bases map to TRBD2. The junction had 10 bases not matched to a gene; V was cut back by 5 bases and J by 5 bases. The CDR3 sequence is 16 residues long. Germline CDR1 is SGHAT and CDR2 is FQNNGV. The CDR3 loop reads CASSPWTSRDTGELFY. In DNA, the CDR3 is TGTGCCAGCAGCCCGTGGACTAGCCGTGATACCGGGGAGCTGTTTTAT.

A note on this clonotype: A much bigger clone sits one base away, suggesting this may be a read error. This rearrangement joins TRBV5-6 to TRBJ2-2, with TRBD2 matching over 7 bases. The germline V gene has CDR1 SGHDT and CDR2 YYEEEE. The CDR3 is made up of 16 amino acids. The CDR3 DNA is TGTGCCGGCAGCTTGATGAGCGGGACCACAACCGGGGAGCTGTTTTTT. This sequence encodes CAGSLMSGTTTGELFF.

This clonotype appeared once. The conserved phenylalanine or tryptophan normally closing the CDR3 is absent here, so this likely arose from a read error. The chain is built from TRBV7-9 and TRBJ2-5; D is ambiguous. CDR3 size: 13 residues. Germline lookup yields CDR1 SEHNR and CDR2 FQNEAQ (reference sequence). V lost 4 bases, J lost 5 bases, and 11 bases lay in between. Written as DNA, the CDR3 is TGTGCCAGCAGCTCAAGCCAGAGGGAGACCCAGTACTTA. Translating it yields CASSSSQRETQYL.

Notes on this clonotype: At one end, the junction sequence differs from germline, possibly due to a read error. The V gene is TRBV5-6, the J gene TRBJ2-7, with TRBD2 as a possible D gene (6 bases). The CDR3 contains 14 residues. The germline gives CDR1 SGHDT, CDR2 YYEEEE. Here the CDR3 reads CASSFDGGNYEQYF. CDR3 DNA sequence: TGTGCCAGCAGCTTCGACGGGGGAAATTACGAGCAATACTTC. The variable domain in full, with the rest retrieved from reference TRBV5-6 and TRBJ2-7, is DAGVTQSPTHLIKTRGQQVTLRCSPKSGHDTVSWYQQALGQGPQFIFQYYEEEERQRGNFPDRFSGHQFPNYSSELNVNALLLGDSALYLCASSFDGGNYEQYFGPGTRLTVT.

At least ten counts were recorded for this clonotype. The J gene is TRBJ2-2, the V gene TRBV11-2, with 10 positions matching TRBD2. The CDR3 has 15 residues. Germline assignment: CDR1 SGHAT and CDR2 FQNNGV. The junction had 5 bases not matched to a gene; V was cut back by 5 bases and J by 5 bases. The CDR3 region has the DNA TGTGCCAGCAGCCGCAGGACTAGCGGAACCGGGGAGCTGTTTTTT. Residues: CASSRRTSGTGELFF.

This clonotype qualifies as medium-sized. The chain couples TRBV11-2 to TRBJ2-7; 14 bases are shared with TRBD2. CDR3 length: 15 amino acids. Germline CDR1 reads SGHAT; CDR2 reads FQNNGV. V was clipped by 3 bases and J by 3 bases; unmatched bases: 1. This CDR3 is CASSLGLAGDYEQYF. In nucleotides, the CDR3 is TGTGCCAGCAGCTTGGGACTAGCGGGAGACTACGAGCAGTACTTC.

There are a few counts of this clonotype. The CDR3 DNA sequence: TGCGCCAGCAGCTTGGCCCTCTCCCGGACTAGTAAAGGCTACGAGCAGTACTTC. Protein: CASSLALSRTSKGYEQYF. The V call is TRBV5-1, the J call TRBJ2-7, with TRBD2 matching 7 bases. The CDR3 has 18 amino acids. The germline V gene has CDR1 SGHRS and CDR2 YFSETQ. V lost 0 bases to trimming and J lost 3 bases; unmatched junction nucleotides: 15.

Many counts were recorded for this clonotype. The CDR3 DNA reads TGTGCCAGCAGTTCCCGTGTTAGCGGGAGGGGCCTCTCTGGGGCCAACGTCCTGACTTTC. Residues: CASSSRVSGRGLSGANVLTF. This chain uses TRBV28 with TRBJ2-6; 11 nucleotides match TRBD2. V dropped 4 bases and J dropped 0; count of bases not matched to a gene: 11. Germline lookup yields CDR1 MDHEN and CDR2 SYDVKM. This CDR3 spans 20 amino acids.

The chain employs TRBV28 and TRBJ2-7; the match to TRBD1 covers 8 bases. Germline CDR1 and CDR2: MDHEN and SYDVKM. V shed 4 bases, J shed 3 bases, and the junction held 2 bases outside the gene matches. CDR3 length: 13 amino acids. The CDR3 DNA sequence: TGTGCCAGCAGTTCAGGGACAGGCTACGAGCAGTACTTC. Residues: CASSSGTGYEQYF.

Remarks on this clonotype: The junction and the germline gene differ at one end; a read error may be behind it. The rearrangement links TRBV5-1 to TRBJ2-4; TRBD2 aligns across 10 bases. Germline-derived CDR1 and CDR2 are SGHRS and YFSETQ. The CDR3 is made up of 17 amino acids. The CDR3 reads CASSLDPSGSGVGIRYF. CDR3 bases: TGCGCCAGCAGCTTAGATCCTAGCGGGAGTGGTGTTGGCATTCGGTACTTC.

This clonotype was observed many times. The chain is built from TRBV30 and TRBJ2-7, with D perhaps TRBD2 (6 bases). This CDR3 has 16 residues. Trimming stripped 0 bases from V and 4 bases from J, with 19 bases between. CDR1 GTSNPN and CDR2 SVGIG come from the germline V gene (reference sequence). CDR3 region: CAWSVRRAITGYEQYF. The CDR3, as DNA: TGTGCCTGGAGTGTAAGGAGGGCCATAACGGGGTACGAGCAGTACTTC. The variable domain in full, completed from reference TRBV30 and TRBJ2-7, reads SQTIHQWPATLVQPVGSPLSLECTVEGTSNPNLYWYRQAAGRGLQLLFYSVGIGQISSEVPQNLSASRPQDRQFILSSKKLLLSDSGFYLCAWSVRRAITGYEQYFGPGTRLTVT.

This chain connects TRBV11-2 to TRBJ1-1; the D gene is possibly TRBD1 (5 bases). Germline V CDR1 and CDR2: SGHAT, FQNNGV. Deletions cut 5 bases from V and 2 bases from J, with 15 bases between. The CDR3 has 15 amino acids. The chain's CDR3 is CASSVPGGRNTEAFF. CDR3 coding DNA: TGTGCCAGCAGCGTGCCCGGGGGACGCAACACTGAAGCTTTCTTT.

The chain employs TRBV5-1 and TRBJ1-2; D call uncertain. Germline V CDR1 and CDR2: SGHRS, YFSETQ. The CDR3 length is 13 residues. Trimming took off 6 bases at V and 3 bases at J, with 12 bases between the two ends. In DNA form, the CDR3 reads TGCGCCAGCACCAAAGACGGCGACTATGGCTACACCTTC. Translated, it gives CASTKDGDYGYTF.

In the case of this clonotype: One end of the junction varies from germline; a read error may be responsible. The V gene is TRBV11-3, the J gene TRBJ2-5; D not resolved. CDR1 and CDR2 (germline): SGHNT, YENEEA. This CDR3 comprises 14 residues. The CDR3 is CASSLDKYQETQYF. DNA for the CDR3: TGCGCCAGCAGCTTAGACAAGTACCAAGAGACCCAGTACTTC.

Notes on this clonotype: At one end, the junction sequence differs from germline, possibly due to a read error. The rearrangement links TRBV11-1 to TRBJ2-2; D possibly corresponds to TRBD1 (7 bases). The CDR3 loop spans 18 amino acids. Germline lookup yields CDR1 SGHAT and CDR2 FQDESV (reference sequence). CDR3 sequence reads: CDSSLEVGQGGNTGELFF. The CDR3 nucleotides read TGTGACAGCAGCTTAGAGGTGGGGCAGGGGGGGAACACCGGGGAGCTGTTTTTT.

The chain couples TRBV6-5 to TRBJ1-1; TRBD1 might be the D (5 bases). The CDR3 consists of 15 residues. With 5 bases removed from V and 5 bases from J, the gap between germline ends came to 18 bases. CDR1 is MNHEY and CDR2 is SVGAGI in the germline V gene. The CDR3 DNA reads as TGTGCCAGCAGTCGACAGATTACTCGGGATACTGAAGCTTTCTTT. Its protein product is CASSRQITRDTEAFF.

Concerning this clonotype itself: Being one base from a much bigger clone, this may be a read error. The genes are TRBV28 and TRBJ2-1; D remains ambiguous. V was cut by 5 bases and J by 9 bases, with 20 bases left in between. The V gene's germline CDR1 is MDHEN and CDR2 SYDVKM. The CDR3 totals 15 residues. The CDR3 DNA is TGTGCCAGCAGTGTCTCCCCCCCGTATGCAAGTGAGCAGTTCTTC. As protein: CASSVSPPYASEQFF.

To note about this clonotype: The conserved closing phenylalanine or tryptophan is absent in this CDR3, likely reflecting a read error. The genes are TRBV11-2 and TRBJ2-2, with D perhaps matching TRBD2 (5 bases). The CDR3 length is 15 residues. Germline V gives CDR1 SGHAT, CDR2 FQNNGV. The CDR3 protein is CASSLVGLVTGELFL. The CDR3 nucleotides are TGTGCCAGCAGCTTAGTCGGACTGGTCACCGGGGAACTGTTTCTT.

In regard to this clonotype: One end of the junction fails to match germline, which may point to a read error. The chain links TRBV11-2 to TRBJ2-1; D may be TRBD1 (6 bases). Per the germline V gene, CDR1 is SGHAT and CDR2 is FQNNGV. The CDR3 is 16 residues long. CDR3 protein: CVSSLDLMGGGDEQSF. CDR3 in DNA: TGTGTCAGCAGCTTGGATCTGATGGGTGGGGGCGATGAGCAGTCCTTC.

Of note for this clonotype: This clone may be a read error of a much larger clone one base away. The chain uses TRBV6-2 or TRBV6-3 and TRBJ2-5, with D perhaps TRBD1 (6 bases). Germline CDR1 and CDR2: MNHEY and SVGEGT. The CDR3 sequence is 14 residues long. In nucleotides, the CDR3 is TGTGCCGGCAGTATAACACAGGGTGAAGAGACCCAGTACTTC. Residues: CAGSITQGEETQYF.

This clonotype was detected ten times or more. The chain uses TRBV14 and TRBJ2-7, with 8 bases matching TRBD2. Germline values: CDR1 SGHDN, CDR2 FVKESK. V shed 3 bases, J shed 0 bases, and the junction held 7 bases outside the gene matches. The CDR3 contains 16 residues. The CDR3 DNA is TGTGCCAGCAGCCAGGTTCTAGCGGGTAGCTCCTACGAGCAGTACTTC. It codes for CASSQVLAGSSYEQYF.

This clonotype was counted ten times or more. This chain connects TRBV4-2 to TRBJ2-3, with unresolved D. The CDR3 runs to 16 residues. Germline loops: CDR1 LGHNA, CDR2 YNFKEQ. Trimming shortened V by 0 bases and J by 4 bases, and 14 bases separated the two germline ends. The CDR3 sequence: CASSQEPLSGADTQYF. The CDR3 DNA reads as TGTGCCAGCAGCCAAGAGCCGCTCAGTGGGGCAGATACGCAGTATTTT.

This clonotype appeared many times. The V call is TRBV6-6, the J call TRBJ1-1; the D gene is possibly TRBD1 (5 bases). V lost 6 bases and J 2 bases, leaving 19 bases between the germline ends. CDR1 MNHNY and CDR2 SVGAGI come from the germline V gene (reference sequence). This CDR3 region has 16 residues. The CDR3: CASSPWGGGRNTEAFF. The CDR3 DNA reads TGTGCCAGCAGCCCATGGGGCGGGGGTAGAAACACTGAAGCTTTCTTT.

A word on this clonotype: A much larger clonotype is one base distant, so this may be a read error. The genes are TRBV4-1 and TRBJ2-6, with 10 bases identical to TRBD1. The CDR3 extends over 18 amino acids. Germline V gene sequence: CDR1 MGHRA, CDR2 YSYEKL. CDR3 coding DNA: TGCGCCAGCAGCCAAGACGAGACAGGGGGCGGAAGGGCCAACGCCCTGACTTTC. Its protein is CASSQDETGGGRANALTF.

This clonotype was recorded once. Germline and junction disagree at one end, which may indicate a read error. The genes are TRBV5-1 and TRBJ2-3, with 11 bases aligning to TRBD2. From germline, CDR1 is SGHRS and CDR2 YFSETQ. The CDR3 is 18 amino acids. CDR3: CASSFPERRTSGFDRQYF. CDR3 sequence (DNA): TGCGCCAGCAGCTTCCCCGAGCGACGGACTAGCGGGTTCGATAGGCAGTATTTT.

In the case of this clonotype: A read error is likely, as this CDR3 ends without the conserved phenylalanine or tryptophan. V and J are TRBV11-2 and TRBJ1-2; D might be TRBD1 (5 bases). The CDR3 consists of 16 residues. Trimming left V 1 base short and J 8 bases short, with 20 bases between. In germline, CDR1 is SGHAT, CDR2 FQNNGV. The CDR3 DNA follows: TGTGCCAGCAGCTTAGGGATTCGGGGGACTACCATCGGCTACACCCTC. Translating it yields CASSLGIRGTTIGYTL.